This TCR beta chain was identified during a study of cytomegalovirus exposure and HLA in healthy donors. Germline assignment: CDR1 SNHLY and CDR2 FYNNEI. The CDR3 covers 14 residues. The V end lost 1 base, the J end lost 2 bases, and 6 bases lay between the germline ends. Produced via immunoSEQ multiplex PCR; TCRdb's table is partial and in-frame only. The data show 100,000 to 150,000 clones, just under 95% seen once. The sample consisted of PBMCs. This chain links TRBV2 with TRBJ1-5; no clear D. The TCR was taken from a woman between 18 and 30 years old in good health and CMV-seronegative. The CDR3 DNA reads as TGTGCCAGCAGTGAAGGGGAGGGCAATCAGCCCCAGCATTTT. Residues: CASSEGEGNQPQHF.